The 28 T cell receptor beta chains presented below share a single source sample, sequenced in a study of a mutant IDH1 vaccine in newly diagnosed glioma. Their antigens remain unidentified. As to time point: week 5, during vaccination. With topical imiquimod, each dose of the vaccine consisted of 300 ug of mutant IDH1 20-mer peptide. Method: immunoSEQ multiplex PCR; TCRdb's copy keeps in-frame clones and lacks some. The sample consists of 25,000 to 35,000 clones, roughly 90% of them appearing once. Sequenced material: PBMCs, taken from a glioma patient whose treatment included an IDH1 peptide vaccine. The receptors were gathered from a man aged 18 to 29 with glioma.

This rearrangement joins TRBV30 to TRBJ1-5, with 9 bases matching TRBD1. Germline V CDR1 and CDR2: GTSNPN, SVGIG (reference sequence). There are 16 residues in the CDR3. J was trimmed by 1 base and V by 2 bases; bases with no gene match: 6. The CDR3 sequence is CAWSPRQGVSNQPQHF. CDR3 DNA sequence: TGTGCCTGGAGTCCCCGACAGGGGGTAAGCAATCAGCCCCAGCATTTT.

The chain recombines TRBV5-6 with TRBJ2-2; D is unresolved. Germline assignment: CDR1 SGHDT and CDR2 YYEEEE. This CDR3 has 16 amino acids. The germline V and J ends were trimmed by 0 bases and 1 base, with 10 bases remaining between them. The CDR3 DNA reads TGTGCCAGCAGCTTGGTCTCGGGTTTGAACACCGGGGAGCTGTTTTTT. Protein product: CASSLVSGLNTGELFF.

This sequence joins TRBV6-1 and TRBJ1-5; D unclear. The CDR3 has 12 residues. V was trimmed by 2 bases and J by 9 bases, leaving 8 bases between them. CDR1 is MNHNS, CDR2 SASEGT, per germline. The CDR3 DNA reads as TGTGCCAGCAGTGAACGGGAGGGGCCCCAGCATTTT. Translating gives CASSEREGPQHF.

A single count supports this clone. The chain joins TRBV7-9 to TRBJ1-2; D is unclear. V was clipped by 1 base and J by 1 base, with 7 bases between them. Per the germline V gene, CDR1 is SEHNR and CDR2 is FQNEAQ (reference sequence). CDR3 size: 14 residues. CDR3 sequence reads: CASSLVSNNYGYTF. The CDR3 coding sequence is TGTGCCAGCAGCTTAGTCTCCAATAACTATGGCTACACCTTC.

The chain has TRBV7-8 and TRBJ2-5; D call uncertain. Germline V gene sequence: CDR1 SGHVS, CDR2 FQNEAQ. Trimming took 5 bases from V and 0 from J, leaving 4 bases between them. This CDR3 comprises 12 residues. CDR3 protein: CASSPYQETQYF. The CDR3, as DNA: TGTGCCAGCAGCCCCTACCAAGAGACCCAGTACTTC.

J is TRBJ1-1 and V is TRBV30; D gene uncertain. The length of the CDR3 is 13 residues. V shed 4 bases and J shed 5 bases, with 14 bases lying between them. Looked up from germline, CDR1 is GTSNPN and CDR2 is SVGIG (reference sequence). CDR3 residues: CAWTAGVGTEAFF. CDR3 coding DNA: TGTGCCTGGACGGCGGGAGTAGGGACTGAAGCTTTCTTT.

V gene TRBV5-6 combines with J gene TRBJ2-3; D is ambiguous. Between the trimmed V and J ends, which lost 1 base and 5 bases, there was a span of 8 bases. The CDR3 runs 13 residues. CDR1 SGHDT and CDR2 YYEEEE come from the germline V gene. CDR3 DNA sequence: TGTGCCAGCAGCTTGAAGGGAATAGATACGCAGTATTTT. Protein product: CASSLKGIDTQYF.

V and J are TRBV5-1 and TRBJ2-7, with TRBD1 identical over 9 bases. This CDR3 has 14 residues. V shed 3 bases, J shed 6 bases, and the junction held 7 bases outside the gene matches. Germline V lookup: CDR1 SGHRS, CDR2 YFSETQ. The CDR3 DNA reads as TGCGCCAGCAGCTGGGGACAGGGAAGGAGCGAGCAGTACTTC. Amino acid sequence: CASSWGQGRSEQYF.

The V gene is TRBV28, the J gene TRBJ2-3, with a weak D call TRBD2 (5 bases). Germline V gene data show CDR1 as MDHEN and CDR2 as SYDVKM. The CDR3 is 10 residues long. With 8 bases removed from V and 5 bases from J, the gap between germline ends came to 5 bases. The CDR3 bases are TGTGCCAGCGCGGGAGATACGCAGTATTTT. Translated: CASAGDTQYF.

This chain links TRBV5-1 with TRBJ2-2; tentatively, D is TRBD2 (6 bases). V shed 1 base and J shed 4 bases, with 8 bases lying between them. The CDR3 runs 14 residues. From germline, CDR1 is SGHRS and CDR2 YFSETQ. The CDR3 DNA is TGCGCCAGCAGCTTGAACGGGGGCACCGGGGAGCTGTTTTTT. Amino acids: CASSLNGGTGELFF.

V and J are TRBV4-3 and TRBJ2-5; D might be TRBD1 (6 bases). Trimming removed 0 bases from V and 9 bases from J, with 20 bases in between. Germline CDR1 reads LGHNA; CDR2 reads YSLEER. The CDR3 spans 16 residues. The CDR3 loop reads CASSQDRPQTGAPQYF. For the CDR3, the DNA is TGCGCCAGCAGCCAAGATCGTCCCCAGACAGGAGCTCCCCAGTACTTC.

The rearrangement uses TRBV2 and TRBJ2-7, with TRBD1 matching over 8 bases. The CDR3 is 14 residues long. The J segment lost 2 bases and the V segment lost 6 bases, leaving 6 bases of the junction unmatched. Germline lookup yields CDR1 SNHLY and CDR2 FYNNEI. The CDR3 is CASRAGTGAYEQYF. In nucleotides, the CDR3 is TGTGCCAGCAGGGCCGGGACAGGCGCCTACGAGCAGTACTTC.

This chain connects TRBV2 to TRBJ1-1; D is unresolved. The V gene lost 8 bases and the J gene lost 2 bases, with 15 bases spanning the gap. The CDR3 is 14 residues long. The germline gives CDR1 SNHLY, CDR2 FYNNEI. The CDR3 sequence: CASAPEGGNTEAFF. CDR3 sequence (DNA): TGTGCCAGCGCCCCGGAGGGCGGAAACACTGAAGCTTTCTTT.

The chain links TRBV5-1 to TRBJ1-3; TRBD1 agrees at 8 bases. The germline V gene has CDR1 SGHRS and CDR2 YFSETQ. There are 16 residues in the CDR3. V shed 4 bases and J 0 bases; nucleotides not matched to a gene: 6. The CDR3 sequence: CASSPGTGDSGNTIYF. The CDR3 DNA sequence: TGCGCCAGCAGCCCGGGGACAGGCGACTCTGGAAACACCATATATTTT.

J is TRBJ1-2 and V is TRBV7-9; possible D gene TRBD1, 5 bases. CDR3 length: 14 amino acids. Germline lookup yields CDR1 SEHNR and CDR2 FQNEAQ (reference sequence). V was trimmed by 1 base and J by 6 bases, leaving 12 bases between them. The CDR3 spells CASSLGRGENGYTF. The DNA for the CDR3 is TGTGCCAGCAGCTTAGGTCGGGGGGAGAATGGCTACACCTTC. Variable domain in full (rest from reference TRBV7-9 and TRBJ1-2): DTGVSQNPRHKITKRGQNVTFRCDPISEHNRLYWYRQTLGQGPEFLTYFQNEAQLEKSRLLSDRFSAERPKGSFSTLEIQRTEQGDSAMYLCASSLGRGENGYTFGSGTRLTVV.

The rearrangement joins TRBV6-6 to TRBJ2-2; tentatively, D is TRBD1 or TRBD2 (5 bases each). V was trimmed by 7 bases and J by 3 bases, leaving 15 bases between them. This CDR3 spans 15 amino acids. The germline V gene encodes CDR1 MNHNY and CDR2 SVGAGI (reference sequence). CDR3 protein: CASNPSRGDTGELFF. In DNA form, the CDR3 reads TGTGCCAGCAATCCCAGCCGGGGCGACACCGGGGAGCTGTTTTTT.

The chain is built from TRBV5-6 and TRBJ2-1, with 8 bases that match TRBD1. This CDR3 spans 13 amino acids. With V trimmed by 2 bases and J by 10 bases, 5 bases remained unmatched. Germline lookup yields CDR1 SGHDT and CDR2 YYEEEE. CDR3 DNA: TGTGCCAGCAGCTTCCGGACAGGGAACGAGCAGTTCTTC. It encodes CASSFRTGNEQFF.

The rearrangement joins TRBV5-1 to TRBJ2-7; D is possibly TRBD1 (6 bases). V was shortened by 0 bases and J by 0 bases, with 10 bases between the two germline ends. CDR3 length equals 15 residues. Germline CDR1 and CDR2: SGHRS and YFSETQ. The CDR3 DNA sequence: TGCGCCAGCAGCTTGGGACAGGCCGACTCCTACGAGCAGTACTTC. This translates into CASSLGQADSYEQYF. The full variable domain, completed using reference TRBV5-1 and TRBJ2-7, is KAGVTQTPRYLIKTRGQQVTLSCSPISGHRSVSWYQQTPGQGLQFLFEYFSETQRNKGNFPGRFSGRQFSNSRSEMNVSTLELGDSALYLCASSLGQADSYEQYFGPGTRLTVT.

The chain carries TRBV28 and TRBJ2-7; possibly TRBD1 for D (5 bases). Trimming took off 11 bases at V and 2 bases at J, with 16 bases between the two ends. The CDR3 has 13 amino acids. Germline V gene lookup returns CDR1 MDHEN and CDR2 SYDVKM. The CDR3 region is CAARLREAYEQYF. CDR3 coding DNA: TGTGCCGCACGTCTCAGGGAAGCCTACGAGCAGTACTTC.

This sequence joins TRBV4-2 and TRBJ2-7, with a tentative D call TRBD2 (6 bases). Germline-derived CDR1 and CDR2 are LGHNA and YNFKEQ. The ends were cut back, 0 bases at V and 2 bases at J, with 11 bases in the middle. The CDR3 consists of 15 residues. The CDR3 spells CASSQDFGSTYEQYF. In DNA, the CDR3 is TGTGCCAGCAGCCAAGACTTCGGGAGTACCTACGAGCAGTACTTC.

V gene TRBV20-1 combines with J gene TRBJ1-1; D is perhaps TRBD1 (5 bases). The CDR3 covers 11 residues. Trimming shortened V by 5 bases and J by 8 bases, and 12 bases separated the two germline ends. The germline CDR1 and CDR2 sequences are DFQATT and SNEGSKA (reference sequence). This CDR3 reads CSAGFAGEAFF. In DNA, the CDR3 is TGCAGTGCTGGATTTGCAGGGGAAGCTTTCTTT.

The J gene is TRBJ2-7, the V gene TRBV7-6; 7 bases fit TRBD1. Germline V gives CDR1 SGHVS, CDR2 FNYEAQ. Trimming at V came to 5 bases and at J to 1 base, leaving 2 bases not matched to a gene. The length of the CDR3 is 13 residues. The DNA of the CDR3 is TGTGCCAGCAGCCTGGACAGGTCCTACGAGCAGTACTTC. Its protein product is CASSLDRSYEQYF.

In DNA form, the CDR3 reads TGTGCCAGTAGTCCAAGGACATACTACAATCAGCCCCAGCATTTT. Translating it yields CASSPRTYYNQPQHF. The chain recombines TRBV19 with TRBJ1-5; D perhaps matches TRBD1 (5 bases). The germline V gene encodes CDR1 LNHDA and CDR2 SQIVND (reference sequence). The CDR3 covers 15 residues. The V and J ends lost 5 bases and 3 bases respectively, with 14 bases between them.

The rearrangement links TRBV15 to TRBJ1-6; D might be TRBD1 (6 bases). Germline V CDR1 and CDR2: LNHNV, YYDKDF (reference sequence). This CDR3 has 15 residues. V lost 0 bases and J lost 5, with 8 bases in between. CDR3 amino acids: CATSREDSDNSPLHF. CDR3 bases: TGTGCCACCAGCAGAGAGGACAGTGATAATTCACCCCTCCACTTT.

This clone was seen a single time. The V and J genes are TRBV29-1 and TRBJ2-3, with D possibly TRBD2 on 5 matching bases. Trimming removed 4 bases from V and 2 bases from J, with 10 bases in between. This CDR3 region has 13 residues. Germline V gene data show CDR1 as SQVTM and CDR2 as ANQGSEA. The CDR3, as DNA: TGCAGCGTTGGAGGGCGGAACACAGATACGCAGTATTTT. It translates to CSVGGRNTDTQYF.

The rearrangement links TRBV6-6 to TRBJ2-1; 8 nucleotides agree with TRBD2. Trimming at V came to 10 bases and at J to 4 bases, leaving 6 bases not matched to a gene. The CDR3 has 13 residues. Germline CDR1 and CDR2: MNHNY and SVGAGI (reference sequence). CDR3 sequence: CATKRGTYNEQFF. CDR3 coding DNA: TGTGCCACAAAGCGGGGGACATACAATGAGCAGTTCTTC.

This clone was recorded once. The V gene is TRBV2, the J gene TRBJ2-7, with D hard to call. Between the trimmed V and J ends, which lost 8 bases and 4 bases, there was a span of 15 bases. There are 13 residues in the CDR3. Germline CDR1 and CDR2: SNHLY and FYNNEI. The DNA of the CDR3 is TGTGCCAGCTCGATTATCAGATTATACGAGCAGTACTTC. This codes for CASSIIRLYEQYF.

CDR3 nucleotide sequence: TGTGCCAGCCGGGAGGGGGCGAACACCGGGGAGCTGTTTTTT. Translation gives CASREGANTGELFF. This chain links TRBV27 with TRBJ2-2; TRBD2 aligns across 8 bases. The CDR3 runs to 14 residues. V trimming: 8 bases; J trimming: 0 bases; junction bases outside the gene matches: 2. CDR1 MNHEY and CDR2 SMNVEV come from the germline V gene (reference sequence).